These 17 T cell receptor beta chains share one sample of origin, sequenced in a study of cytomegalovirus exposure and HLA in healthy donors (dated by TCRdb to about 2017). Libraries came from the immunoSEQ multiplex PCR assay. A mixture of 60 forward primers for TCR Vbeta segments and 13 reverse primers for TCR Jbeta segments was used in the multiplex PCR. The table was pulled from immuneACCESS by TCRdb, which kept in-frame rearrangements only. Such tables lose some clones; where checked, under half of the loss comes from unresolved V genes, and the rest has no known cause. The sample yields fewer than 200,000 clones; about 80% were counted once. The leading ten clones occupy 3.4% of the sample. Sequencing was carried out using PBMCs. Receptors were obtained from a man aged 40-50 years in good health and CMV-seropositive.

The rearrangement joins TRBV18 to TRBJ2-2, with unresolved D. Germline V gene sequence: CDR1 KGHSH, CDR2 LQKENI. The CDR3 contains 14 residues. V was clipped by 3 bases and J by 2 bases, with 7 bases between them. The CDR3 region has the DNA TGTGCCAGCTCACCTGGGCTCAACACCGGGGAGCTGTTTTTT. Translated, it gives CASSPGLNTGELFF.

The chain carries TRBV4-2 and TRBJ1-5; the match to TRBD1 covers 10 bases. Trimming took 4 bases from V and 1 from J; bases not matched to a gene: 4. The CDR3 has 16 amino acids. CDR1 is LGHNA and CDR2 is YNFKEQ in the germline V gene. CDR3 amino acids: CASSPGQGPSNQPQHF. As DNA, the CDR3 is TGTGCCAGCAGCCCGGGACAGGGGCCGAGCAATCAGCCCCAGCATTTT.

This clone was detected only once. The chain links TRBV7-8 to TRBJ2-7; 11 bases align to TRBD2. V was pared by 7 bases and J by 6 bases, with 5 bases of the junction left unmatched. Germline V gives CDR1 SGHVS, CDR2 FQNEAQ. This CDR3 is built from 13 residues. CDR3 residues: CASTLAGAPEQYF. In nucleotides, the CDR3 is TGTGCCAGCACACTAGCGGGAGCCCCCGAGCAGTACTTC.

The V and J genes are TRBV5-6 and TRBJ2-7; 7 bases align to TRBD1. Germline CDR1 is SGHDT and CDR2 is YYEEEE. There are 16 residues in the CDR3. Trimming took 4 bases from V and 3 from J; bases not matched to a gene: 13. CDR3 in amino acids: CASSANRGQQVYEQYF. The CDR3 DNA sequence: TGTGCCAGCAGCGCGAACAGGGGTCAGCAGGTCTACGAGCAGTACTTC.

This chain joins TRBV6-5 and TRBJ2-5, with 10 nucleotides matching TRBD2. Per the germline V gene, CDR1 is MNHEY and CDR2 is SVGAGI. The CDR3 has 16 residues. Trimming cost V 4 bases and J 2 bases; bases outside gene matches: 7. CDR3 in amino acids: CASSSGLAVLQETQYF. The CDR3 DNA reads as TGTGCCAGCAGTTCTGGACTAGCGGTGTTACAAGAGACCCAGTACTTC.

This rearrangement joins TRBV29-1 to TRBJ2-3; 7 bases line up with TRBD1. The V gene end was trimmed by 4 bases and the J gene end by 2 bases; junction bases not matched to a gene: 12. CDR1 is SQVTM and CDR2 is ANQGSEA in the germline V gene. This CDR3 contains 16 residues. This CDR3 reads CSVGATGRGATDTQYF. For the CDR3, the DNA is TGCAGCGTTGGGGCGACAGGGAGAGGGGCCACAGATACGCAGTATTTT.

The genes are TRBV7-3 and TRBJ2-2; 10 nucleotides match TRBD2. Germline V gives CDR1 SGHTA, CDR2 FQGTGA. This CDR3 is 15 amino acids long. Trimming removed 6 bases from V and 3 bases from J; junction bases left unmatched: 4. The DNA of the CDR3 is TGTGCCAGCAGTTCCAGCGGGAGGGACACCGGGGAGCTGTTTTTT. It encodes CASSSSGRDTGELFF.

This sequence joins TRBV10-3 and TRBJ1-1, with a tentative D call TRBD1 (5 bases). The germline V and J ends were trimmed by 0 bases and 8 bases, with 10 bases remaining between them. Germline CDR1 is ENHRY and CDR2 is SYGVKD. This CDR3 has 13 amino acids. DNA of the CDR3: TGTGCCATCAGTGAGTCACCAGGGAGGGAAGCTTTCTTT. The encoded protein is CAISESPGREAFF.

CDR3 amino acids: CASSSPHREGTEAFF. Written as DNA, the CDR3 is TGTGCCAGCAGCTCCCCTCACAGGGAAGGCACTGAAGCTTTCTTT. V usage is TRBV27 and J usage is TRBJ1-1, with a weak D call TRBD1 (6 bases). Germline V gene data show CDR1 as MNHEY and CDR2 as SMNVEV (reference sequence). The CDR3 totals 15 residues. The V gene lost 6 bases and the J gene lost 4 bases, with 18 bases spanning the gap.

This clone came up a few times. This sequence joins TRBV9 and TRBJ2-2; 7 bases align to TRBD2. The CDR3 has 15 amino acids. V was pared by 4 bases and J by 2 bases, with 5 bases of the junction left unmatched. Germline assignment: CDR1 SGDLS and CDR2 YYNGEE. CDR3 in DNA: TGTGCCAGCAGCCCTTCGGGGGGAAACACCGGGGAGCTGTTTTTT. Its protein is CASSPSGGNTGELFF. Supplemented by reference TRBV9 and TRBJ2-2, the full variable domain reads DSGVTQTPKHLITATGQRVTLRCSPRSGDLSVYWYQQSLDQGLQFLIQYYNGEERAKGNILERFSAQQFPDLHSELNLSSLELGDSALYFCASSPSGGNTGELFFGEGSRLTVL.

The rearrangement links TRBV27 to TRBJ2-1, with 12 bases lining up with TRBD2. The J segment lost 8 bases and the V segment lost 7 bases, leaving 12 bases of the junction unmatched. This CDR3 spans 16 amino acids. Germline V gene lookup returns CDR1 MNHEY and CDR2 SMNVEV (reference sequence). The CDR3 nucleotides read TGTGCCAGCACCCTGTCGCTAGCGGGAGGGCCACATGAGCAGTTCTTC. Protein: CASTLSLAGGPHEQFF.

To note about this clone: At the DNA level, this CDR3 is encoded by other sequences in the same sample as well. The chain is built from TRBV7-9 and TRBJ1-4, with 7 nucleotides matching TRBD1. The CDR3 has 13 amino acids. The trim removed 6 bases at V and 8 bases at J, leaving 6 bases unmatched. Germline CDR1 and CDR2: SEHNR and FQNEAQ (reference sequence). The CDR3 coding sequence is TGTGCCAGCAGTCCGACAGGGAACGAAAAACTGTTTTTT. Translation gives CASSPTGNEKLFF.

The CDR3 spells CASSLPPAGVGYTF. In DNA, the CDR3 is TGTGCCAGCAGCTTACCTCCGGCAGGGGTTGGCTACACCTTC. The chain links TRBV7-6 to TRBJ1-2; maybe TRBD1 (6 bases). Germline CDR1 is SGHVS and CDR2 is FNYEAQ. V dropped 2 bases and J dropped 7 bases, with 14 bases sitting between them. The CDR3 contains 14 residues.

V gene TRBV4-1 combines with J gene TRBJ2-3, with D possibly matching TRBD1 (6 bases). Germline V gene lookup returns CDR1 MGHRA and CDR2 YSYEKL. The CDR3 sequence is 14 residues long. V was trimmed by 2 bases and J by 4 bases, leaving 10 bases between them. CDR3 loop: CASSQQPGADTQYF. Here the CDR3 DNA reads TGCGCCAGCAGCCAACAGCCAGGGGCAGATACGCAGTATTTT.

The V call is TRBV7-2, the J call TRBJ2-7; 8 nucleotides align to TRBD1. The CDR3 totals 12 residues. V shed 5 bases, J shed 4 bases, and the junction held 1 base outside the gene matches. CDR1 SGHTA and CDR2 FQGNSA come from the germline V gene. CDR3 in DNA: TGTGCCAGCAGCGGACAGGGATACGAGCAGTACTTC. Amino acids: CASSGQGYEQYF.

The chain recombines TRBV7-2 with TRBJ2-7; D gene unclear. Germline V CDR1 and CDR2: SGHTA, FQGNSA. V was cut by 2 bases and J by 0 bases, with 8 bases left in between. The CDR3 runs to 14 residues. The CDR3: CASSLRDNSYEQYF. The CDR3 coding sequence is TGTGCCAGCAGCTTACGAGACAACTCCTACGAGCAGTACTTC.

The CDR3 DNA is TGTGCCAGTAGTATAGAGGGCGGAGGTCAGCCCCAGCATTTT. Translation gives CASSIEGGGQPQHF. This chain uses TRBV19 with TRBJ1-5, with D unclear. CDR1 LNHDA and CDR2 SQIVND come from the germline V gene (reference sequence). CDR3 size: 14 residues. With 0 bases removed from V and 6 bases from J, the gap between germline ends came to 9 bases.